This entry concerns a single T cell receptor beta chain. What it recognizes is unknown. In TCRdb, the 5' RACE reads were re-called with MiXCR into one record per CDR3 protein. Here the sample spans about 190,000 distinct CDR3 sequences, about a sixth being singletons. The ends were cut back, 0 bases at V and 3 bases at J, with 9 bases in the middle. This CDR3 has 15 amino acids. Germline values: CDR1 LGHNA, CDR2 YNFKEQ. The data belong to a study of T-cell memory formation after mild COVID-19. Findings and caveats of the study: The pre-infection memory compartment contained some responding clones, suggesting cross-reactive memory joined.

This receptor was obtained from an adult woman who had mild COVID-19 (a few samples of this study predate the infection). Cell type and time point are not known. The chain employs TRBV4-2 and TRBJ2-1; possibly TRBD1 for D (5 bases). The specimen was PBMCs or a T cell subset sorted from them (not recorded which). CDR3 sequence (DNA): TGTGCCAGCAGCCAAGACAGGGCTCTCTACAATGAGCAGTTCTTC. Protein product: CASSQDRALYNEQFF.